The clone carrying this T cell receptor beta chain appeared a few times. Its target is unknown. A much bigger clone sits one base away, suggesting this may be a read error. This sample's RNA came from whole unsorted tissue. The normal lung tissue was taken more than 3 cm from the tumor edge. Between August and November 2014, newly diagnosed, chemotherapy-naive lung cancer patients underwent thoracic surgery in China. Three rounds of nested PCR, following a modified ARM-PCR protocol, produced the TCRbeta library. TCRdb recomputed calls from the multiplex PCR reads with MiXCR, one row per CDR3 protein. The data show around 76,000 distinct CDR3 sequences, with 76% seen just once and around 40% held by the top ten. These data belong to a study of tumor and adjacent non-tumor tissue in lung cancer. The overall study: Patients were aged roughly 31 to 76, about ten men and about 5 women, stage I to III. General observations from the study: Tumor repertoires had a smaller top 100 clone share than normal lung.

This CDR3 has 16 residues. Trimming at V came to 5 bases and at J to 2 bases, leaving 3 bases not matched to a gene. Sequenced sample: distant non-tumor lung tissue. The rearrangement links TRBV12-3 or TRBV12-4 to TRBJ2-3; TRBD2 matches at 14 bases. This sequence was found in a man in his sixties or seventies with non-small cell lung cancer. The CDR3 DNA reads TGTGCCAGCAGTCGACTAGCGGGAGGGCTCACAGATACGCAGTATTTT. This gives the protein CASSRLAGGLTDTQYF.